This T cell receptor beta chain comes out of a study of T cells in Graves' hyperthyroidism and ophthalmopathy. The germline V gene encodes CDR1 SNHLY and CDR2 FYNNEI. The CDR3 contains 16 residues. Trimming left V 6 bases short and J 0 bases short, with 16 bases between. Patients aged 18 to 65 had newly diagnosed hyperthyroidism lasting under 2 months. The sample holds many counts of this clonotype. Amplification yielded TCR beta CDR3 regions, with RNA transcripts as the source. The study used the HTBI primer set for a first-round RT-PCR of the TCR CDR3. TCRdb re-called the multiplex PCR reads with MiXCR, one entry per CDR3 protein. The data contain about 690,000 distinct CDR3 sequences, around 15% of them seen just once; the ten biggest clones take up about 16%.

The TCR comes from a man in his fifties with Graves' hyperthyroidism. The chain recombines TRBV2 with TRBJ2-3, with a possible D match to TRBD1 (6 bases). Input material: blood. CDR3 amino acids: CASREVTGTSTDTQYF. CDR3 nucleotide sequence: TGTGCCAGCAGAGAGGTGACAGGCACCAGCACAGATACGCAGTATTTT.